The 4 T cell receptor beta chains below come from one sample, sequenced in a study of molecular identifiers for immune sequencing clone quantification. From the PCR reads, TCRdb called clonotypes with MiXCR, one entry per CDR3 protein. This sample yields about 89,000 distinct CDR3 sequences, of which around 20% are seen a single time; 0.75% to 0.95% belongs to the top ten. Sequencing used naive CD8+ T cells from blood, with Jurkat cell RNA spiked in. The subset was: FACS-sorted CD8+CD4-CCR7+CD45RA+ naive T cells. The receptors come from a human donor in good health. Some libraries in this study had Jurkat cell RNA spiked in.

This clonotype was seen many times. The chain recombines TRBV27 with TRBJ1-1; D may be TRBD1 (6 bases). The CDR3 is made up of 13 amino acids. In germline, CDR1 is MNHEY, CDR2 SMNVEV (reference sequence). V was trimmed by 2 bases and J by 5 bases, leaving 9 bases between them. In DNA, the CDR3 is TGTGCCAGCAGTTTAAACAGGGTAACTGAAGCTTTCTTT. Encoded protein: CASSLNRVTEAFF.

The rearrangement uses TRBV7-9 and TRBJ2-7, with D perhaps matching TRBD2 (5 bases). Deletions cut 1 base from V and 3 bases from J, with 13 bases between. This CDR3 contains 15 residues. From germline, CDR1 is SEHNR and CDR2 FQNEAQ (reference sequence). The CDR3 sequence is CASSLVERAYYEQYF. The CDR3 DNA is TGTGCCAGCAGCTTAGTGGAGAGGGCATACTACGAGCAGTACTTC. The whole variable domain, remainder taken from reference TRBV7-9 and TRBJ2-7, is DTGVSQNPRHKITKRGQNVTFRCDPISEHNRLYWYRQTLGQGPEFLTYFQNEAQLEKSRLLSDRFSAERPKGSFSTLEIQRTEQGDSAMYLCASSLVERAYYEQYFGPGTRLTVT.

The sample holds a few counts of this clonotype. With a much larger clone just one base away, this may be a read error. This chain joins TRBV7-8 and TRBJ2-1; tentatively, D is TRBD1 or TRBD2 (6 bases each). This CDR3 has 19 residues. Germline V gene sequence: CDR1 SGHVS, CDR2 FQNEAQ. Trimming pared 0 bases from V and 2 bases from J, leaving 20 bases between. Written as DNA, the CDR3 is TGTGCCAGCAGCTTAGCTCACGTCGCAGAGGGGGGAACCTACAATGAGCAGTTCTTC. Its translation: CASSLAHVAEGGTYNEQFF.

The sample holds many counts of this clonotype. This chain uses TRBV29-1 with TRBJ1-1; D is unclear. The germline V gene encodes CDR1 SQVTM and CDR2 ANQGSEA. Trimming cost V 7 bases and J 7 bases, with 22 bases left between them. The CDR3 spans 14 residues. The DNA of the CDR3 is TGCAGCGCCCTACGCCGCTCAGGTGCCGGTGAAGCTTTCTTT. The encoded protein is CSALRRSGAGEAFF.